A single sample is the source of the 4 T cell receptor beta chains below, sequenced in a study of blood T cell repertoires in COVID-19. Sequencing was performed with immunoSEQ multiplex PCR; in TCRdb, only in-frame clones are kept and a portion is missing. This sample has about 110,000 clones, with 70% to 90% found just once. The sample was peripheral blood. The receptor set was obtained from a man aged 35 to 55 with acute or convalescent COVID-19.

The chain combines TRBV28 with TRBJ1-2; 7 bases are a match to TRBD1. Unmatched junction bases numbered 8, after V lost 10 bases and J lost 6 bases. This CDR3 region has 12 residues. From germline, CDR1 is MDHEN and CDR2 SYDVKM. CDR3 nucleotides: TGTGCCACCCAGACAGGGTACAATGGCTACACCTTC. It encodes CATQTGYNGYTF.

This chain connects TRBV30 to TRBJ1-5; 7 nucleotides align to TRBD1. Germline CDR1 is GTSNPN and CDR2 is SVGIG (reference sequence). V lost 2 bases and J lost 6; bases outside the gene matches: 13. The CDR3 totals 16 residues. The CDR3 DNA follows: TGTGCCTGGAGTAGGGGATCCGGGACAGCGGGTCAGCCCCAGCATTTT. Its translation is CAWSRGSGTAGQPQHF.

V usage is TRBV19 and J usage is TRBJ2-7; possibly TRBD1 for D (6 bases). Germline V gives CDR1 LNHDA, CDR2 SQIVND (reference sequence). V lost 3 bases and J 2 bases, leaving 14 bases between the germline ends. The CDR3 sequence is 15 residues long. In DNA form, the CDR3 reads TGTGCCAGTAGTATTTTAGTAGGGGGTCCCTACGAGCAGTACTTC. As protein: CASSILVGGPYEQYF.

This chain uses TRBV6-5 with TRBJ2-5, with 10 bases aligning to TRBD2. V lost 4 bases and J lost 5; bases outside the gene matches: 10. Germline CDR1 MNHEY, CDR2 SVGAGI. This CDR3 is built from 16 residues. The CDR3: CASSWGSGTSAETQYF. DNA for the CDR3: TGTGCCAGCAGTTGGGGATCCGGGACTAGCGCGGAGACCCAGTACTTC.